One and the same sample provided the 14 T cell receptor beta chains below, sequenced in a study of T cells in Graves' hyperthyroidism and ophthalmopathy. Researchers took RNA transcripts and amplified the TCR beta CDR3 regions from them. HTBI primers drove first-round RT-PCR of the TCR CDR3. TCRdb itself ran the multiplex PCR reads through MiXCR, one entry per CDR3 protein. The sample holds about 640,000 distinct CDR3 sequences, over 40% seen once. The sequenced sample was peripheral blood or thyroid tissue (not recorded which). The receptors here all came from an adult man with Graves' disease, either hyperthyroidism or ophthalmopathy (not recorded which).

V usage is TRBV25-1 and J usage is TRBJ2-5; 12 nucleotides match TRBD1. Germline V gives CDR1 MGHDK, CDR2 SYGVNS. V trimming: 6 bases; J trimming: 2 bases; junction bases outside the gene matches: 13. This CDR3 spans 18 amino acids. CDR3 coding DNA: TGTGCCAGCAGCTTCCGGGACAGGGGGCGCAGGTTGCAAGAGACCCAGTACTTC. This codes for CASSFRDRGRRLQETQYF.

This clonotype was picked up many times. The chain links TRBV7-8 to TRBJ2-5, with TRBD2 as a possible D gene (5 bases). V lost 6 bases and J lost 1, with 12 bases in between. Germline V gene sequence: CDR1 SGHVS, CDR2 FQNEAQ. CDR3 length equals 14 residues. CDR3 amino acids: CASSRLRGQETQYF. In DNA, the CDR3 is TGTGCCAGCAGTCGCCTCCGGGGCCAAGAGACCCAGTACTTC.

This rearrangement joins TRBV2 to TRBJ2-5; the D is unclear. Germline V gene sequence: CDR1 SNHLY, CDR2 FYNNEI. CDR3 length equals 13 residues. The germline V and J ends were trimmed by 3 bases and 5 bases, with 10 bases remaining between them. This CDR3 reads CASSELGTETQYF. CDR3 nucleotide sequence: TGTGCCAGCAGTGAGCTGGGTACTGAGACCCAGTACTTC.

This clonotype was observed at least ten times. The chain is built from TRBV24-1 and TRBJ2-7; TRBD1 aligns across 8 bases. Germline V gene data show CDR1 as KGHDR and CDR2 as SFDVKD. The CDR3 contains 14 residues. V dropped 4 bases and J dropped 2; count of bases not matched to a gene: 3. CDR3 nucleotides: TGTGCCACCAGTGAACCGGACAGGGCCTACGAGCAGTACTTC. As protein: CATSEPDRAYEQYF.

A single count supports this clonotype. The chain links TRBV2 to TRBJ1-6; perhaps TRBD1 as D (6 bases). Trimming took 5 bases from V and 7 from J, leaving 15 bases between them. Per germline, CDR1 SNHLY and CDR2 FYNNEI. This CDR3 is built from 15 residues. The CDR3 here is CASSLLTGLNSPLHF. The CDR3 DNA is TGTGCCAGCAGTTTACTTACAGGGTTAAATTCACCCCTCCACTTT.

For this clonotype: Germline is not matched at one junction end, which may reflect a read error. J is TRBJ1-1 and V is TRBV30; D gene unclear. The CDR3 has 13 residues. Looked up from germline, CDR1 is GTSNPN and CDR2 is SVGIG (reference sequence). The CDR3 nucleotides are TGTGCCTGGAGTGTGGTAAGGAACACTGGAGCTTTCTTT. It translates to CAWSVVRNTGAFF.

The V and J genes are TRBV20-1 and TRBJ2-7; D is possibly TRBD1 or TRBD2 (5 bases each). CDR1 and CDR2 (germline): DFQATT, SNEGSKA (reference sequence). The V and J ends lost 3 bases and 2 bases respectively, with 14 bases between them. The CDR3 is 14 residues long. The CDR3 nucleotides are TGCAGTGCTAGCCCGGGGTCGACAGCCTACGAGCAGTACTTC. This encodes CSASPGSTAYEQYF.

Turning to this clonotype: A much larger clone sits a single nucleotide away, making a read error possible. The chain joins TRBV10-2 to TRBJ1-1; weak D call: TRBD1 (6 bases). The V and J ends lost 3 bases and 5 bases respectively, with 13 bases between them. Germline assignment: CDR1 WSHSY and CDR2 SAAADI. CDR3 length: 14 amino acids. The CDR3 reads CASSEYRERTEAFF. The CDR3 DNA is TGCGCCAGCAGTGAATACAGGGAAAGGACTGAAGCTTTCTTT.

At least ten counts were recorded for this clonotype. The rearrangement uses TRBV12-3 or TRBV12-4 and TRBJ1-4; maybe TRBD1 (5 bases). The ends were cut back, 7 bases at V and 5 bases at J, with 14 bases in the middle. The CDR3 covers 14 residues. Here the CDR3 DNA reads TGTGCCAGCAAGGGAGGGCAGGGCAATGAAAAACTGTTTTTT. Its translation is CASKGGQGNEKLFF.

This clonotype was observed many times. The chain couples TRBV2 to TRBJ2-5, with a possible D match to TRBD1 (6 bases). The CDR3 totals 14 residues. With 1 base removed from V and 4 bases from J, the gap between germline ends came to 10 bases. The V gene's germline CDR1 is SNHLY and CDR2 FYNNEI. CDR3 loop: CASSEDHRAETQYF. The CDR3 DNA reads as TGTGCCAGCAGTGAAGATCACAGGGCAGAGACCCAGTACTTC.

This chain connects TRBV2 to TRBJ1-1; possible D gene TRBD1, 6 bases. The V end was cut by 5 bases, the J end by 6 bases, with 19 bases between. Germline V lookup: CDR1 SNHLY, CDR2 FYNNEI. The CDR3 runs to 15 residues. CDR3 DNA sequence: TGTGCCAGCAGTTTAAGGGTCAACAGGGCGCCTGAAGCTTTCTTT. Translating gives CASSLRVNRAPEAFF.

This clonotype was observed a few times. The chain carries TRBV10-2 and TRBJ1-2; 7 nucleotides agree with TRBD1. The trim removed 4 bases at V and 7 bases at J, leaving 6 bases unmatched. Germline CDR1 and CDR2: WSHSY and SAAADI. The CDR3 has 13 amino acids. For the CDR3, the DNA is TGCGCCAGCAGTGTTCCGGGACAGAGTGGCTACACCTTC. Encoded protein: CASSVPGQSGYTF.

This clonotype appeared many times. The V and J genes are TRBV2 and TRBJ1-2; D not certain. V shed 2 bases and J shed 7 bases, with 11 bases lying between them. Germline assignment: CDR1 SNHLY and CDR2 FYNNEI. The CDR3 sequence is 13 residues long. The DNA of the CDR3 is TGTGCCAGCAGTGAAAGCCAGGATGCTGGCTACACCTTC. This sequence encodes CASSESQDAGYTF.

This clonotype was seen a single time. V gene TRBV10-3 combines with J gene TRBJ1-5; the D gene is possibly TRBD1 (6 bases). Per the germline V gene, CDR1 is ENHRY and CDR2 is SYGVKD. The CDR3 totals 14 residues. Trimming cost V 10 bases and J 2 bases, with 15 bases left between them. CDR3 nucleotides: TGTGCCACCGGGGGCCCTGGGGGCAATCAGCCCCAGCATTTT. Protein: CATGGPGGNQPQHF.